The sequence of this T cell receptor beta chain was determined in a study of T cells in tuberculosis. Study-level results: GMM-specific TCRs were nearer to active tuberculosis alpha repertoires, suggesting expansion. The TCR-beta difference was not significant; alpha differences partly reflected length.

Germline V gives CDR1 SGHRS, CDR2 YFSETQ. This CDR3 contains 13 residues. V lost 5 bases and J lost 1, with 9 bases in between. Notes on this clone: Its specificity is not known.

This table comes from immunoSEQ multiplex PCR, and its TCRdb copy is limited to in-frame clones, with some not included. The sample carries 37,000 or so clones, approximately 94% recorded once. The chain uses TRBV5-1 and TRBJ1-1; D is unresolved. The sequence was collected from a donor aged 10-30 years with latent tuberculosis or without tuberculosis infection. Some clones in this sample may be carry-over from other donors' samples. The sequenced sample consisted of PBMCs. The CDR3 is CASRPGENTEAFF. CDR3 nucleotide sequence: TGCGCCAGCAGGCCCGGGGAGAACACTGAAGCTTTCTTT.